This passage covers 5 T cell receptor beta chains from one sample sequenced in a study of T cells in Graves' hyperthyroidism and ophthalmopathy. RNA transcripts were the template for amplifying TCR beta CDR3 regions. An initial round of RT-PCR targeting the TCR CDR3 relied on the HTBI primer set. One entry per CDR3 protein results from TCRdb running MiXCR on the multiplex PCR reads. The sample contains 370,000 or so distinct CDR3 sequences, just under 25% of which appear only once. The sequencing input was blood. These receptors were obtained from a man aged 50-59 years with Graves' hyperthyroidism.

This clonotype was seen many times. The chain couples TRBV28 to TRBJ2-3; 12 bases align to TRBD2. The germline V gene has CDR1 MDHEN and CDR2 SYDVKM. V gave up 6 bases and J gave up 2 bases; unmatched junction bases: 6. The CDR3 length is 16 residues. CDR3 amino acids: CASRPLAGGITDTQYF. The CDR3 DNA reads TGTGCCAGCAGGCCTCTAGCGGGAGGGATCACAGATACGCAGTATTTT.

The V gene is TRBV2, the J gene TRBJ2-2, with TRBD2 matching 7 bases. This CDR3 is built from 14 residues. V lost 4 bases to trimming and J lost 4 bases; unmatched junction nucleotides: 3. Germline-derived CDR1 and CDR2 are SNHLY and FYNNEI. The CDR3 here is CASSGTGGTGELFF. The DNA of the CDR3 is TGTGCCAGCAGTGGAACGGGGGGCACCGGGGAGCTGTTTTTT.

The rearrangement uses TRBV20-1 and TRBJ2-1; TRBD1 is a possible D gene (6 bases). This CDR3 has 14 amino acids. CDR1 and CDR2 from the germline V gene are DFQATT and SNEGSKA (reference sequence). Trimming took off 6 bases at V and 2 bases at J, with 14 bases between the two ends. As DNA, the CDR3 is TGCAGTGCCCGGTCAGGGGACCCCTACAATGAGCAGTTCTTC. It is translated as CSARSGDPYNEQFF.

This clonotype was observed at least ten times. The chain combines TRBV28 with TRBJ1-1; D is unclear. Germline lookup yields CDR1 MDHEN and CDR2 SYDVKM. The CDR3 is 12 residues long. Between the trimmed V and J ends, which lost 6 bases and 1 base, there was a span of 6 bases. The CDR3 DNA is TGTGCCAGCAGGGACGGGAACACTGAAGCTTTCTTT. The encoded protein is CASRDGNTEAFF.

The chain employs TRBV28 and TRBJ1-1; no definite D call. Germline CDR1 is MDHEN and CDR2 is SYDVKM. The CDR3 consists of 13 residues. CDR3 region: CVIRDQRDTEAFF. The CDR3 DNA is TGTGTCATCAGAGACCAACGGGACACTGAAGCTTTCTTT.